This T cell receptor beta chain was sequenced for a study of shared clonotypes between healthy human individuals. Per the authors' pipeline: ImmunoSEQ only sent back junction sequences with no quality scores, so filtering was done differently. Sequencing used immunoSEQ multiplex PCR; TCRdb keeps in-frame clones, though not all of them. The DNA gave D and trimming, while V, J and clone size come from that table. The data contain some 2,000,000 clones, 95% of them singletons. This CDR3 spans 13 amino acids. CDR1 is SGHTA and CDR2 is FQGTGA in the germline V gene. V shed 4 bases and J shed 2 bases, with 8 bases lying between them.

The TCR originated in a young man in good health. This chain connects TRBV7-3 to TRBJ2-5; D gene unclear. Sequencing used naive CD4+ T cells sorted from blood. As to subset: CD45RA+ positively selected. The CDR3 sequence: CASSSGSQETQYF. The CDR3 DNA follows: TGTGCCAGCAGCTCAGGTTCTCAAGAGACCCAGTACTTC. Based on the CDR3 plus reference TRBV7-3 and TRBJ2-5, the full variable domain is GAGVSQTPSNKVTEKGKYVELRCDPISGHTALYWYRQSLGQGPEFLIYFQGTGAADDSGLPNDRFFAVRPEGSVSTLKIQRTERGDSAVYLCASSSGSQETQYFGPGTRLLVL.